This T cell receptor beta chain derives from a study of T cell repertoires in cytomegalovirus infection. About the research overall: Both CMV infection and a matching HLA type were indicated by public TCR beta signatures.

TCRdb processed the reads anew with MiXCR; each CDR3 protein has one entry. The table lists 290,000 or so distinct CDR3 sequences, roughly a tenth of them singletons. This clonotype was seen ten or more times. The antigen remains unidentified. Study results and caveats: Within the response measured ex vivo, HLA-C-restricted CMV-specific TCR beta clonotypes were dominant.

In germline, CDR1 is SGHTA, CDR2 FQGNSA. V lost 5 bases to trimming and J lost 1 base, with 11 bases between them. The CDR3 sequence is 14 residues long. The clonotype was recovered from a human donor in good health (CMV status not recorded). Some clones in this sample may be carry-over from other donors' samples. Source material: PBMCs. This rearrangement joins TRBV7-2 to TRBJ1-1; D ambiguous. In nucleotides, the CDR3 is TGTGCCAGCAGCCCGACAAACACGAACACTGAAGCTTTCTTT. The encoded protein is CASSPTNTNTEAFF.